The clone carrying this TCR beta chain appeared once. The V gene lost 4 bases and the J gene lost 2 bases, with 22 bases spanning the gap. Per the germline V gene, CDR1 is MGHRA and CDR2 is YSYEKL. The length of the CDR3 is 18 residues. These data originate in a study of immune characterization of retroperitoneal liposarcoma. TCRdb used MiXCR to reprocess the PCR reads, holding one entry per CDR3 protein. The profile shows 12,000 or so distinct CDR3 sequences, about a quarter of them singletons. Sequencing was carried out using tumor tissue. The chain has TRBV4-1 and TRBJ2-3; D not certain. This receptor was taken from a female donor with retroperitoneal liposarcoma. In nucleotides, the CDR3 is TGCGCCAGCAGCCCATACTCGCACAGCGAGACGTTCACAGATACGCAGTATTTT. Translation: CASSPYSHSETFTDTQYF.